The T cell receptor beta chain described here comes from a study of spatial heterogeneity in lung cancer (dated by TCRdb to about 2019). About the full investigation: Samples were obtained from 72 patients with early-stage, untreated non-small cell lung cancer from the lung TRACERx cohort. Nonsynonymous mutation counts, determined by whole-exome sequencing of tumor tissue, were related to features of the TCR repertoire. In the raw uncorrected reads, each unique combination of TCR and UMI appeared more than ten times on average. TCR alpha and beta repertoires were quantitatively compared across multiple tumor regions, matched nontumor lung and blood in non-small cell lung cancer. Beta-chain transcripts were consistently detected in greater numbers than alpha-chain transcripts, which likely reflects a higher abundance of beta-chain transcripts. Follow-up PBMC samples were sequenced whenever available, and the median time to follow-up was 2 to 3 years after resection. Both alpha and beta chains were TCR-sequenced in samples taken at surgery, namely 220 tumor regions, approximately 63 matched nontumor lung samples and 56 PBMC samples. Points the paper makes about the study in general: Confirming at a functional level the hypothesis that regional TCRs recognize regional mutations was considered to require additional single-cell paired TCR alpha and beta sequencing. Ubiquitous expanded tumor TCRs were detected in blood more often at tumor resection than at routine follow-up. Only 13 to 15 patients were included in the comparisons of baseline and follow-up blood repertoires.

Libraries were built with 5' RACE. Sequencing took place on a NextSeq 500. The TCR library protocol attached a unique molecular identifier to each TCR cDNA molecule to allow correction of PCR and sequencing errors. The original pipeline was this. Decombinator tools were used for TCR identification, UMI-based error correction and CDR3 extraction. Expanded TCRs were defined as those above a frequency of 2 per 1,000, corresponding to the top 1% of the tumor frequency distribution. Renyi diversity was calculated using the R vegan package after each repertoire was subsampled 100 times to 5,000 TCRs. CDR3 similarity networks were built from amino acid triplet string-kernel similarity, connecting CDR3s with pairwise similarity above 0.82. The raw public reads went through TCRdb reprocessing: fastp at Q25, MiXCR clone calling, in-frame beta chains kept. When rows share a CDR3 protein, they turn into one entry using the most common DNA and genes. TCRdb's processing, not the authors' own work, is the source of the V and J calls. The sample contains about 120,000 distinct CDR3 sequences, approximately 12% of them found a single time. The ten largest make up roughly 17% of the sample.

The junction carries 11 bases between V and J, which are trimmed by 3 bases and 5 bases respectively. The CDR3, cysteine through phenylalanine, is 15 amino acids long. Only the CDR3 DNA stays, 45 bases, in frame from base 1. Taken from the germline V gene, the CDR1 and CDR2 loops are KGHSH and LQKENI. This clonotype came up a few times. Its antigen remains undetermined. There are no base qualities to consult, and no much larger clone falls within one base. The sample's time point, from its label and the paper: blood at routine non-recurrence follow-up after resection. TCR sequencing used whole RNA extracted from tumor and nontumor lung tissue, or from cryopreserved PBMC samples, without cell sorting. A patient was chosen for TCR sequencing only when enough RNA was available from at least two tumor regions.

The sequence links TRBV18 to TRBJ1-6; matching of 6 bases hints at TRBD1 as the D gene. The receptor was derived from a male donor with early-stage non-small cell lung cancer. The sample here was PBMCs, taken at follow-up. The CDR3 amino acid sequence is: CASSPEQGHNSPLHF. The nucleotide sequence reads as follows: TGTGCCAGCTCACCTGAACAGGGCCATAATTCACCCCTCCACTTT.